One sample yielded the 8 T cell receptor beta chains listed below, sequenced in a study of human T cells and chemical hapten exposure. One entry per CDR3 protein results from TCRdb running MiXCR on the RACE reads. The data show about 190,000 distinct CDR3 sequences, with about 25% seen just once and 2% to 3% held by the top ten. Time point meaning: patch test 3, about 24 weeks after DPC sensitization. As for treatment: therapeutic diphenylcyclopropenone sensitization with weekly scalp DPC. Sequenced material: whole blood, taken in connection with sensitization to the hapten diphenylcyclopropenone (DPC). The receptor set was obtained from a woman in her thirties or forties with alopecia areata. Some clones in this sample may be carry-over from other donors' samples.

This clonotype was recorded a few times. The chain couples TRBV15 to TRBJ1-5, with D perhaps TRBD1 (6 bases). The germline CDR1 and CDR2 sequences are LNHNV and YYDKDF (reference sequence). CDR3 length: 16 residues. The V and J ends lost 2 bases and 7 bases respectively, with 18 bases between them. The CDR3: CATSRIGTPQGQPQHF. The CDR3 DNA is TGTGCCACCAGCAGAATCGGGACACCCCAGGGGCAGCCCCAGCATTTT.

The V call is TRBV28, the J call TRBJ2-5, with 9 bases identical to TRBD1. The CDR3 sequence is 16 residues long. J was trimmed by 2 bases and V by 5 bases; bases with no gene match: 9. The germline V gene has CDR1 MDHEN and CDR2 SYDVKM. CDR3 nucleotides: TGTGCCAGCAGTCCAATGCATGGGACAGGGCAAGAGACCCAGTACTTC. This gives the protein CASSPMHGTGQETQYF.

This clonotype has a handful of counts. This chain uses TRBV5-1 with TRBJ2-7; TRBD2 aligns across 13 bases. After removal of 1 base from V and 6 bases from J, the junction contained 10 bases not matched to a gene. Per the germline V gene, CDR1 is SGHRS and CDR2 is YFSETQ. The CDR3 runs to 17 residues. CDR3 nucleotide sequence: TGCGCCAGCAGCTTGACCGGGACTAGCGGGGCCGCTGGCGAGCAGTACTTC. It codes for CASSLTGTSGAAGEQYF.

V gene TRBV28 combines with J gene TRBJ1-4; D gene ambiguous. This CDR3 contains 12 residues. Germline V lookup: CDR1 MDHEN, CDR2 SYDVKM. V dropped 7 bases and J dropped 5 bases, with 8 bases sitting between them. The CDR3 here is CASNQQNEKLFF. In DNA form, the CDR3 reads TGTGCCAGCAATCAACAAAATGAAAAACTGTTTTTT.

This clonotype was detected many times. The chain combines TRBV4-3 with TRBJ2-5, with TRBD1 as a possible D gene (5 bases). Germline V lookup: CDR1 LGHNA, CDR2 YSLEER. V was shortened by 0 bases and J by 4 bases, with 15 bases between the two germline ends. This CDR3 contains 16 residues. The CDR3 loop is CASSQDGARTSETQYF. The CDR3 DNA reads TGCGCCAGCAGCCAAGATGGGGCTAGAACTTCAGAGACCCAGTACTTC.

Only a few counts were recorded for this clonotype. The rearrangement uses TRBV7-2 and TRBJ2-7; D is undetermined. V lost 5 bases and J 6 bases, leaving 8 bases between the germline ends. CDR1 is SGHTA, CDR2 FQGNSA, per germline. This CDR3 comprises 11 residues. The CDR3 is CASSPSTEQYF. The CDR3 DNA reads as TGTGCCAGCAGCCCATCGACCGAGCAGTACTTC.

V and J are TRBV10-3 and TRBJ1-1; D possibly corresponds to TRBD1 (6 bases). CDR1 and CDR2 (germline): ENHRY, SYGVKD. V was cut by 5 bases and J by 0 bases, with 10 bases left in between. The CDR3 loop spans 14 amino acids. CDR3 region: CAISTTGLNTEAFF. The CDR3 bases are TGTGCCATCAGTACGACAGGTCTGAACACTGAAGCTTTCTTT.

Turning to this clonotype: Sequence at one end of the junction differs from germline and may be a read error. V usage is TRBV7-7 and J usage is TRBJ2-2; 7 positions match TRBD1. CDR3 length equals 15 residues. CDR1 is SSHAT and CDR2 is FNYEAQ in the germline V gene (reference sequence). The CDR3 is CASSSTGPNTGELFF. CDR3 nucleotides: TGTGCTAGCAGCTCGACAGGGCCCAACACCGGGGAGCTGTTTTTT.